These 30 T cell receptor beta chains came from one sample sequenced in a study of shared clonotypes between healthy human individuals. Naive CD8 cells, CD45RO-negative and positively selected for CCR7, excluded terminally differentiated effector memory CD45RA+ cells. Using immunoSEQ multiplex PCR, the repertoire was profiled, and TCRdb retains in-frame clones only, with some absent. The sample has about 2.1 million clones, roughly 93% seen once. The sample taken for sequencing was naive CD8+ T cells from PBMCs. All receptors derive from a man aged 18-30 years in good health. Some clones in this sample may be carry-over from other donors' samples.

The rearrangement joins TRBV5-6 to TRBJ2-1, with 7 positions matching TRBD2. Trimming at V came to 4 bases and at J to 9 bases, leaving 4 bases not matched to a gene. Germline V gene sequence: CDR1 SGHDT, CDR2 YYEEEE. This CDR3 is built from 12 residues. The CDR3 loop is CASSPGTTEQFF. In DNA, the CDR3 is TGTGCCAGCAGCCCAGGGACTACTGAGCAGTTCTTC.

This rearrangement joins TRBV4-1 to TRBJ1-1; D is uncertain. The V and J ends lost 1 base and 3 bases respectively, with 9 bases between them. Germline V CDR1 and CDR2: MGHRA, YSYEKL. This CDR3 has 14 residues. CDR3: CASSQGSGYTEAFF. The DNA for the CDR3 is TGCGCCAGCAGCCAAGGTTCGGGTTACACTGAAGCTTTCTTT.

The V gene is TRBV6-1, the J gene TRBJ2-1, with D maybe TRBD1 (6 bases). Between the trimmed V and J ends, which lost 2 bases and 7 bases, there was a span of 15 bases. Germline V gene sequence: CDR1 MNHNS, CDR2 SASEGT. The CDR3 is 15 residues long. CDR3 residues: CASSEWLGAANEQFF. CDR3 nucleotide sequence: TGTGCCAGCAGTGAATGGCTGGGGGCGGCAAATGAGCAGTTCTTC.

The CDR3 bases are TGTGCCAGCAGTGTTAAACAGGGTGTCAGCAATCAGCCCCAGCATTTT. Amino acids: CASSVKQGVSNQPQHF. The chain carries TRBV6-1 and TRBJ1-5, with a weak D call TRBD1 (6 bases). V was trimmed by 4 bases and J by 1 base, leaving 14 bases between them. Germline CDR1 reads MNHNS; CDR2 reads SASEGT. This CDR3 contains 16 residues.

The chain has TRBV9 and TRBJ2-7, with TRBD1 identical over 10 bases. Germline V gene lookup returns CDR1 SGDLS and CDR2 YYNGEE. The CDR3 extends over 15 amino acids. With 0 bases clipped from V and 2 bases from J, the junction kept 2 bases outside the gene matches. CDR3 coding DNA: TGTGCCAGCAGCGTAGGACAGGGGGCGGCCTACGAGCAGTACTTC. It translates to CASSVGQGAAYEQYF.

The chain joins TRBV6-1 to TRBJ2-7; D is unclear. In germline, CDR1 is MNHNS, CDR2 SASEGT. Trimming took 6 bases from V and 5 from J, leaving 8 bases between them. The CDR3 loop spans 11 amino acids. In DNA, the CDR3 is TGTGCCAGCAGCCCCTCGCACGAGCAGTACTTC. It encodes CASSPSHEQYF.

The chain is built from TRBV27 and TRBJ2-5; 9 bases line up with TRBD2. Judging by the DNA end, TRBJ2-7 fits better; the J call may be wrong. This CDR3 has 14 residues. Germline V CDR1 and CDR2: MNHEY, SMNVEV (reference sequence). CDR3 in DNA: TGTGCCAGCAGTATAGCGGGAGTTCTGTACGAGCAGTACTTC. This codes for CASSIAGVLYEQYF.

J is TRBJ2-7 and V is TRBV28; D possibly corresponds to TRBD1 (6 bases). V shed 6 bases and J shed 3 bases, with 18 bases lying between them. The CDR3 is 15 residues long. Germline-derived CDR1 and CDR2 are MDHEN and SYDVKM. CDR3 loop: CASSPIRGEDYEQYF. In nucleotides, the CDR3 is TGTGCCAGCAGCCCAATCAGGGGAGAGGACTACGAGCAGTACTTC. The full variable domain, its missing parts supplied by reference TRBV28 and TRBJ2-7, is DVKVTQSSRYLVKRTGEKVFLECVQDMDHENMFWYRQDPGLGLRLIYFSYDVKMKEKGDIPEGYSVSREKKERFSLILESASTNQTSMYLCASSPIRGEDYEQYFGPGTRLTVT.

V is TRBV27 and J is TRBJ1-1; D is undetermined. V lost 5 bases to trimming and J lost 3 bases, with 16 bases between them. The CDR3 has 15 amino acids. CDR1 MNHEY and CDR2 SMNVEV come from the germline V gene (reference sequence). Written as DNA, the CDR3 is TGTGCCAGCAGTAACAACCACATGAGGGACACTGAAGCTTTCTTT. This gives the protein CASSNNHMRDTEAFF.

This chain connects TRBV5-1 to TRBJ2-1, with a tentative D call TRBD2 (8 bases). V was shortened by 4 bases and J by 4 bases, with 27 bases between the two germline ends. CDR1 is SGHRS and CDR2 is YFSETQ in the germline V gene. The CDR3 runs to 19 residues. The CDR3 DNA reads as TGCGCCAGCAGCCCCCGGTTAGCGGGATTGCCAGGGGGGTACAATGAGCAGTTCTTC. Its translation: CASSPRLAGLPGGYNEQFF.

CDR3 loop: CASRPGTGLRVYNEQFF. CDR3 nucleotides: TGTGCCAGCAGACCCGGGACAGGGCTCAGGGTGTACAATGAGCAGTTCTTC. The chain couples TRBV28 to TRBJ2-1; 9 bases align to TRBD1. CDR3 length: 17 residues. The germline CDR1 and CDR2 sequences are MDHEN and SYDVKM. Trimming took 6 bases from V and 4 from J; bases not matched to a gene: 13.

V gene TRBV27 combines with J gene TRBJ2-7; TRBD1 or TRBD2 may be the D gene (5 bases each). Looked up from germline, CDR1 is MNHEY and CDR2 is SMNVEV (reference sequence). The CDR3 consists of 14 residues. V was pared by 5 bases and J by 2 bases, with 13 bases between. The CDR3 nucleotides read TGTGCCAGCAGTACCCGACAGACTACCTACGAGCAGTACTTC. Residues: CASSTRQTTYEQYF.

The chain has TRBV27 and TRBJ2-7; D may correspond to TRBD1 or TRBD2 (5 bases each). V was shortened by 4 bases and J by 2 bases, with 15 bases between the two germline ends. CDR1 and CDR2 (germline): MNHEY, SMNVEV (reference sequence). The CDR3 is 15 residues long. The DNA for the CDR3 is TGTGCCAGCAGTTCCTCCGGGATGGGGGCCTACGAGCAGTACTTC. Its translation: CASSSSGMGAYEQYF.

The CDR3 nucleotides are TGTGCCAGCAGCTTTCTGACGGACACAGCCGGGGAGCTGTTTTTT. Translating it yields CASSFLTDTAGELFF. V usage is TRBV5-4 and J usage is TRBJ2-2; TRBD1 is a possible D gene (5 bases). CDR3 length: 15 amino acids. From germline, CDR1 is SGHNT and CDR2 YYREEE (reference sequence). V shed 2 bases and J shed 6 bases, with 14 bases lying between them. Supplemented by reference TRBV5-4 and TRBJ2-2, the full variable domain reads ETGVTQSPTHLIKTRGQQVTLRCSSQSGHNTVSWYQQALGQGPQFIFQYYREEENGRGNFPPRFSGLQFPNYSSELNVNALELDDSALYLCASSFLTDTAGELFFGEGSRLTVL.

The V call is TRBV9, the J call TRBJ2-5, with TRBD1 matching over 8 bases. The CDR3 runs to 13 residues. Germline assignment: CDR1 SGDLS and CDR2 YYNGEE. V shed 4 bases, J shed 5 bases, and the junction held 4 bases outside the gene matches. The CDR3 bases are TGTGCCAGCAGCACAGGGGGGCTCGAGACCCAGTACTTC. Protein product: CASSTGGLETQYF.

The chain recombines TRBV13 with TRBJ2-3; TRBD2 is a possible D gene (6 bases). CDR3 length equals 16 residues. Trimming removed 5 bases at V and 1 base at J, with 16 bases between. The germline CDR1 and CDR2 sequences are PRHDT and FYEKMQ (reference sequence). The CDR3 nucleotides are TGTGCCAGCAGCCGGACCGGGACTGGTCGCACAGATACGCAGTATTTT. Translated: CASSRTGTGRTDTQYF. The variable domain in full, with the rest retrieved from reference TRBV13 and TRBJ2-3, is AAGVIQSPRHLIKEKRETATLKCYPIPRHDTVYWYQQGPGQDPQFLISFYEKMQSDKGSIPDRFSAQQFSDYHSELNMSSLELGDSALYFCASSRTGTGRTDTQYFGPGTRLTVL.

This clone appeared once. The rearrangement joins TRBV4-2 to TRBJ2-1, with 7 positions matching TRBD2. The trim removed 0 bases at V and 5 bases at J, leaving 7 bases unmatched. This CDR3 has 16 amino acids. Germline assignment: CDR1 LGHNA and CDR2 YNFKEQ. CDR3 nucleotides: TGTGCCAGCAGCCAAGATATGTGGGGGGGAAACAATGAGCAGTTCTTC. Amino acids: CASSQDMWGGNNEQFF.

The chain has TRBV5-1 and TRBJ2-7; tentative D call: TRBD1 (5 bases). The V gene lost 0 bases and the J gene lost 4 bases, with 11 bases spanning the gap. From germline, CDR1 is SGHRS and CDR2 YFSETQ. The CDR3 length is 14 residues. CDR3 nucleotides: TGCGCCAGCAGCTTGGCCCCAGGGATGTACGAGCAGTACTTC. Its protein product is CASSLAPGMYEQYF.

In its sample, this clone was seen once. V is TRBV9 and J is TRBJ2-7; TRBD1 matches at 8 bases. Germline assignment: CDR1 SGDLS and CDR2 YYNGEE. The V and J ends lost 4 bases and 2 bases, in that order; junction bases with no gene match: 11. The CDR3 has 16 residues. For the CDR3, the DNA is TGTGCCAGCAGCCCTACACAGGGGGTGGAAACCTACGAGCAGTACTTC. Translated: CASSPTQGVETYEQYF.

This sequence joins TRBV4-3 and TRBJ2-1; no firm D call. In germline, CDR1 is LGHNA, CDR2 YSLEER. V lost 0 bases, J lost 8 bases, and 8 bases lay in between. The CDR3 runs to 13 residues. The CDR3 is CASSQDPRYEQFF. In nucleotides, the CDR3 is TGCGCCAGCAGCCAAGATCCTAGGTATGAGCAGTTCTTC.

With regard to this clone: The sample contains more than one DNA sequence encoding this CDR3. This chain joins TRBV28 and TRBJ2-7, with 8 nucleotides matching TRBD1. This CDR3 spans 14 amino acids. The germline V gene has CDR1 MDHEN and CDR2 SYDVKM. The junction had 8 bases not matched to a gene; V was cut back by 6 bases and J by 4 bases. CDR3 bases: TGTGCCAGCAGCTTGACAGGGGTTAGTTACGAGCAGTACTTC. Protein: CASSLTGVSYEQYF.

The V and J genes are TRBV10-3 and TRBJ2-1; 8 bases agree with TRBD2. V lost 6 bases, J lost 7 bases, and 11 bases stayed unmatched. The CDR3 has 15 residues. Germline CDR1 ENHRY, CDR2 SYGVKD. CDR3 protein: CAIRASGSPWNEQFF. In DNA, the CDR3 is TGTGCCATCAGGGCGAGCGGGAGTCCGTGGAATGAGCAGTTCTTC.

The rearrangement joins TRBV27 to TRBJ1-2; TRBD1 is a possible D gene (5 bases). Trimming cost V 1 base and J 4 bases, with 13 bases left between them. This CDR3 is built from 15 residues. Looked up from germline, CDR1 is MNHEY and CDR2 is SMNVEV (reference sequence). Here the CDR3 reads CASSLWGPGGYGYTF. The CDR3 DNA reads TGTGCCAGCAGTTTATGGGGCCCGGGAGGCTATGGCTACACCTTC.

This chain links TRBV5-1 with TRBJ2-3; unclear D gene. The CDR3 contains 13 residues. With 5 bases removed from V and 4 bases from J, the gap between germline ends came to 11 bases. Per germline, CDR1 SGHRS and CDR2 YFSETQ. Here the CDR3 DNA reads TGCGCCAGCAGGGCAAAGGTTTCAGATACGCAGTATTTT. It is translated as CASRAKVSDTQYF.

The chain uses TRBV11-1 and TRBJ1-1, with a tentative D call TRBD1 (6 bases). V lost 5 bases to trimming and J lost 4 bases, with 20 bases between them. The CDR3 length is 16 residues. Germline V gene data show CDR1 as SGHAT and CDR2 as FQDESV (reference sequence). The CDR3 protein is CASSPQTGPLGTEAFF. The CDR3 bases are TGTGCCAGCAGCCCCCAGACAGGTCCTCTAGGCACTGAAGCTTTCTTT.

The sample holds one count of this clone. V is TRBV28 and J is TRBJ1-5; D is ambiguous. The CDR3 totals 14 residues. V was shortened by 3 bases and J by 3 bases, with 9 bases between the two germline ends. Germline loops: CDR1 MDHEN, CDR2 SYDVKM. The CDR3 loop reads CASSLGGNNQPQHF. DNA of the CDR3: TGTGCCAGCAGTTTGGGAGGGAACAATCAGCCCCAGCATTTT.

V usage is TRBV9 and J usage is TRBJ2-1; 7 bases map to TRBD2. Losses at the gene ends were 0 bases for V and 2 bases for J; bases not matched to a gene: 14. From germline, CDR1 is SGDLS and CDR2 YYNGEE. The CDR3 runs to 19 residues. In nucleotides, the CDR3 is TGTGCCAGCAGCGTAGCTTCCCGGGGGTGGGAGGGGCCCTACAATGAGCAGTTCTTC. It is translated as CASSVASRGWEGPYNEQFF.

This clone occurred once. The chain has TRBV6-1 and TRBJ2-3, with TRBD2 identical over 9 bases. The CDR3 is made up of 17 amino acids. Losses at the gene ends were 2 bases for V and 7 bases for J; bases not matched to a gene: 13. Germline CDR1 MNHNS, CDR2 SASEGT. CDR3 nucleotides: TGTGCCAGCAGTGAATTCCGTCTAGCGGGAATCGGGAATACGCAGTATTTT. It translates to CASSEFRLAGIGNTQYF.

This sequence joins TRBV6-5 and TRBJ2-5, with D possibly TRBD1 on 5 matching bases. This CDR3 is built from 14 residues. Germline CDR1 reads MNHEY; CDR2 reads SVGAGI. V gave up 6 bases and J gave up 2 bases, with 13 bases separating them. In DNA form, the CDR3 reads TGTGCCAGCAGCTTAAATGACAGACAAGAGACCCAGTACTTC. Its translation is CASSLNDRQETQYF.

This chain uses TRBV5-1 with TRBJ2-2; the D call may be TRBD1 or TRBD2 (5 bases each). Per germline, CDR1 SGHRS and CDR2 YFSETQ. V lost 0 bases and J 4 bases, leaving 13 bases between the germline ends. The CDR3 runs 16 residues. The CDR3 region is CASSLGLRGVTGELFF. Written as DNA, the CDR3 is TGCGCCAGCAGCTTGGGACTCCGAGGGGTCACCGGGGAGCTGTTTTTT.